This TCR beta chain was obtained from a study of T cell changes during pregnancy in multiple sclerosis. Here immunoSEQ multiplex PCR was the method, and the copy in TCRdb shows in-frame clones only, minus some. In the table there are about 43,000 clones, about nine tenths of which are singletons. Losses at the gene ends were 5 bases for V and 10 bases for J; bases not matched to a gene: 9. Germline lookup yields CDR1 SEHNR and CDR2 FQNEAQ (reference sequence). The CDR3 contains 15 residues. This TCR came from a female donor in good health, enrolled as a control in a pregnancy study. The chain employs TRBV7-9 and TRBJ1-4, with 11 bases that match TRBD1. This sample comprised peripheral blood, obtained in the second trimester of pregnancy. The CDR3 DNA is TGTGCCAGCAGCCCCAAAGGACAGGGGGCAGGAAAACTGTTTTTT. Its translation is CASSPKGQGAGKLFF.